These 29 T cell receptor beta chains were sequenced from one sample in a study of T cells of healthy individuals. TCRdb re-derived calls from the 5' RACE reads in MiXCR, one entry per CDR3 protein. The table lists roughly 76,000 distinct CDR3 sequences, more than 4.5% of them singletons. The receptors were sampled from a female donor in good health.

In its sample, this clonotype was seen many times. The genes are TRBV18 and TRBJ2-3, with TRBD2 identical over 10 bases. The CDR3 consists of 17 residues. With V trimmed by 4 bases and J by 8 bases, 15 bases remained unmatched. Looked up from germline, CDR1 is KGHSH and CDR2 is LQKENI. For the CDR3, the DNA is TGTGCCAGCTCACAAAGCACGACTAGCGGGCGTCACAGTACGCAGTATTTT. It codes for CASSQSTTSGRHSTQYF.

There are many counts of this clonotype. The chain employs TRBV6-2 or TRBV6-3 and TRBJ1-5; a possible D gene is TRBD1 (5 bases). The CDR3 runs to 20 residues. V lost 2 bases, J lost 4 bases, and 27 bases lay in between. Germline V lookup: CDR1 MNHEY, CDR2 SVGEGT. The CDR3 bases are TGTGCCAGCAGTTACCGGCGAGAGACAGACGGTTCGAGGGCAAATCAGCCCCAGCATTTT. It codes for CASSYRRETDGSRANQPQHF.

This clonotype was seen a few times. The J gene is TRBJ1-6, the V gene TRBV7-2, with a possible D match to TRBD1 (6 bases). V lost 2 bases and J 10 bases, leaving 12 bases between the germline ends. The CDR3 contains 14 residues. The germline V gene encodes CDR1 SGHTA and CDR2 FQGNSA. In DNA, the CDR3 is TGTGCCAGCAGCTTATGGGGGGCAGGATCACCCCTCCACTTT. Encoded protein: CASSLWGAGSPLHF.

This clonotype was seen at least ten times. This chain uses TRBV20-1 with TRBJ2-1, with 8 bases identical to TRBD2. This CDR3 has 13 amino acids. Losses at the gene ends were 6 bases for V and 7 bases for J; bases not matched to a gene: 8. Germline assignment: CDR1 DFQATT and CDR2 SNEGSKA (reference sequence). CDR3 protein: CSAPQRENNEQFF. DNA of the CDR3: TGCAGTGCCCCTCAGCGGGAGAATAATGAGCAGTTCTTC.

This clonotype showed up many times. This sequence joins TRBV29-1 and TRBJ2-1, with 9 bases aligning to TRBD2. Germline-derived CDR1 and CDR2 are SQVTM and ANQGSEA. V lost 2 bases and J lost 8; bases outside the gene matches: 7. This CDR3 contains 14 residues. CDR3 protein: CSVEMREGQYEQFF. The CDR3 DNA reads as TGCAGCGTTGAAATGCGGGAGGGCCAATATGAGCAGTTCTTC.

This clonotype was recorded at least ten times. The J gene is TRBJ2-3, the V gene TRBV5-1, with D unresolved. With 1 base removed from V and 1 base from J, the gap between germline ends came to 4 bases. Germline loops: CDR1 SGHRS, CDR2 YFSETQ. The CDR3 is made up of 13 amino acids. The CDR3 DNA sequence: TGCGCCAGCAGCTTGAAGGGCACAGATACGCAGTATTTT. Translated, it gives CASSLKGTDTQYF.

In its sample, this clonotype was seen many times. The chain is built from TRBV28 and TRBJ2-7; no definite D call. CDR1 is MDHEN, CDR2 SYDVKM, per germline. The V end lost 5 bases, the J end lost 6 bases, and 8 bases lay between the germline ends. This CDR3 is 11 amino acids long. The CDR3 DNA sequence: TGTGCCAGCAGTCAGCCGGCCGAGCAGTACTTC. Protein sequence: CASSQPAEQYF. Full variable domain (missing parts from reference TRBV28 and TRBJ2-7): DVKVTQSSRYLVKRTGEKVFLECVQDMDHENMFWYRQDPGLGLRLIYFSYDVKMKEKGDIPEGYSVSREKKERFSLILESASTNQTSMYLCASSQPAEQYFGPGTRLTVT.

This clonotype was recorded many times. V usage is TRBV7-2 and J usage is TRBJ2-7, with 7 nucleotides matching TRBD2. V was clipped by 1 base and J by 1 base; unmatched bases: 10. The CDR3 totals 17 residues. Germline lookup yields CDR1 SGHTA and CDR2 FQGNSA. CDR3 amino acids: CASSLGGVSGLSYEQYF. DNA of the CDR3: TGTGCCAGCAGCTTAGGTGGTGTTAGCGGGCTGTCCTACGAGCAGTACTTC.

CDR3 in amino acids: CASSPTGLTEAFF. Written as DNA, the CDR3 is TGTGCCAGCAGCCCCACAGGGCTCACTGAAGCTTTCTTT. The rearrangement joins TRBV7-9 to TRBJ1-1; tentatively, D is TRBD1 (6 bases). The germline CDR1 and CDR2 sequences are SEHNR and FQNEAQ (reference sequence). The CDR3 is 13 residues long. The ends were cut back, 5 bases at V and 4 bases at J, with 11 bases in the middle.

This clonotype was detected many times. J is TRBJ1-5 and V is TRBV28; TRBD1 matches 8 bases. Germline assignment: CDR1 MDHEN and CDR2 SYDVKM. V lost 11 bases, J lost 3 bases, and 6 bases stayed unmatched. CDR3 length equals 13 residues. The CDR3 is CAATGEVNQPQHF. The CDR3 region has the DNA TGTGCCGCGACAGGGGAGGTCAATCAGCCCCAGCATTTT. The whole variable domain, remainder taken from reference TRBV28 and TRBJ1-5, is DVKVTQSSRYLVKRTGEKVFLECVQDMDHENMFWYRQDPGLGLRLIYFSYDVKMKEKGDIPEGYSVSREKKERFSLILESASTNQTSMYLCAATGEVNQPQHFGDGTRLSIL.

This clonotype appeared a few times. V usage is TRBV14 and J usage is TRBJ2-1; 8 bases agree with TRBD2. This CDR3 comprises 16 residues. Trimming removed 1 base from V and 3 bases from J; junction bases left unmatched: 5. CDR1 SGHDN and CDR2 FVKESK come from the germline V gene. The CDR3 DNA sequence: TGTGCCAGCAGCCAAGGTGGCAGCGGGAGCTACAATGAGCAGTTCTTC. It yields the protein CASSQGGSGSYNEQFF.

This clonotype occurred many times. This chain uses TRBV10-3 with TRBJ2-7, with TRBD1 matching over 7 bases. Per the germline V gene, CDR1 is ENHRY and CDR2 is SYGVKD. The CDR3 runs 13 residues. V was pared by 4 bases and J by 6 bases, with 6 bases of the junction left unmatched. In DNA form, the CDR3 reads TGTGCCATCAGTGGGCTAAGGGGGCTCGAGCAGTACTTC. Translated, it gives CAISGLRGLEQYF.

This clonotype was counted ten times or more. The CDR3 bases are TGTGCCAGCAGCCTCCGAGGGACAGGGAGCTACGAGCAGTACTTC. It yields the protein CASSLRGTGSYEQYF. The J gene is TRBJ2-7, the V gene TRBV7-9; 9 nucleotides match TRBD1. With 5 bases clipped from V and 3 bases from J, the junction kept 8 bases outside the gene matches. CDR3 length: 15 residues. Germline loops: CDR1 SEHNR, CDR2 FQNEAQ (reference sequence).

This clonotype came up a few times. The CDR3, as DNA: TGTGCCATCCGGGACAGATCGAACACTGAAGCTTTCTTT. This sequence encodes CAIRDRSNTEAFF. The rearrangement uses TRBV12-3 or TRBV12-4 and TRBJ1-1; 7 nucleotides agree with TRBD1. The J segment lost 1 base and the V segment lost 10 bases, leaving 6 bases of the junction unmatched. The CDR3 runs to 13 residues.

The chain recombines TRBV7-9 with TRBJ2-3; TRBD2 matches at 9 bases. Losses at the gene ends were 3 bases for V and 5 bases for J; bases not matched to a gene: 12. CDR1 SEHNR and CDR2 FQNEAQ come from the germline V gene (reference sequence). The CDR3 is made up of 17 amino acids. The CDR3 spells CASSFGDYSGRGDTQYF. Written as DNA, the CDR3 is TGTGCCAGCAGCTTTGGGGATTATAGCGGGAGAGGAGATACGCAGTATTTT.

This clonotype was seen repeatedly, ten times or more. CDR3 residues: CATSGRLAGADTQYF. CDR3 bases: TGTGCCACCAGTGGCCGACTAGCGGGAGCAGATACGCAGTATTTT. The chain employs TRBV24-1 and TRBJ2-3; 12 nucleotides align to TRBD2. The V segment lost 5 bases and the J segment 4 bases; nucleotides outside the gene matches: 3. The CDR3 length is 15 residues. CDR1 and CDR2 (germline): KGHDR, SFDVKD.

This clonotype was picked up many times. The J gene is TRBJ2-6, the V gene TRBV6-2 or TRBV6-3; unclear D gene. Looked up from germline, CDR1 is MNHEY and CDR2 is SVGEGT. The CDR3 is 16 residues long. With 5 bases removed from V and 2 bases from J, the gap between germline ends came to 13 bases. Here the CDR3 DNA reads TGTGCCAGCAGTCCTTCCCCCGTAGCTGGGGCCAACGTCCTGACTTTC. It is translated as CASSPSPVAGANVLTF.

This clonotype was found a few times. V usage is TRBV20-1 and J usage is TRBJ2-1, with 9 bases identical to TRBD2. CDR3 length: 15 amino acids. Germline-derived CDR1 and CDR2 are DFQATT and SNEGSKA (reference sequence). J lost 1 base, V lost 3 bases, and 4 bases had no gene match. The CDR3 nucleotides are TGCAGTGCTAGCCCGCTAGCGGGATCCTACAATGAGCAGTTCTTC. Its protein is CSASPLAGSYNEQFF.

This chain connects TRBV11-3 to TRBJ2-1, with D possibly TRBD1 on 6 matching bases. Per the germline V gene, CDR1 is SGHNT and CDR2 is YENEEA. This CDR3 comprises 15 residues. V gave up 1 base and J gave up 2 bases, with 9 bases separating them. CDR3 nucleotides: TGTGCCAGCAGCTTAGGACAGGTGACCTACAATGAGCAGTTCTTC. Encoded protein: CASSLGQVTYNEQFF.

The rearrangement joins TRBV29-1 to TRBJ1-2, with unresolved D. The CDR3 loop spans 14 amino acids. V was pared by 7 bases and J by 2 bases, with 17 bases between. Germline assignment: CDR1 SQVTM and CDR2 ANQGSEA. CDR3 nucleotide sequence: TGCAGCGCCCTTGAGGCGCGCGTAAACTATGGCTACACCTTC. Amino acid sequence: CSALEARVNYGYTF.

Of note for this clonotype: It may be a read error: a sequence one base away is much more abundant. The chain carries TRBV5-6 and TRBJ1-2; unclear D gene. The CDR3 totals 13 residues. The V gene lost 3 bases and the J gene lost 4 bases, with 10 bases spanning the gap. Germline V gene data show CDR1 as SGHDT and CDR2 as YYEEEE. The CDR3 bases are TGTGCCAGCAGCTCACAAGGCTTCTATGGCTACACCTTC. The encoded protein is CASSSQGFYGYTF.

This clonotype was picked up a small number of times. V gene TRBV7-8 combines with J gene TRBJ1-2, with a tentative D call TRBD1 (5 bases). Per germline, CDR1 SGHVS and CDR2 FQNEAQ. V lost 5 bases and J lost 6, with 16 bases in between. The CDR3 covers 14 residues. The CDR3 is CASSTLPGTNGYTF. The DNA for the CDR3 is TGTGCCAGCAGCACCCTCCCAGGGACGAATGGCTACACCTTC.

This clonotype was picked up many times. The chain combines TRBV4-1 with TRBJ2-7; D gene ambiguous. V was cut by 1 base and J by 1 base, with 8 bases left in between. Germline CDR1 MGHRA, CDR2 YSYEKL. The CDR3 consists of 14 residues. For the CDR3, the DNA is TGCGCCAGCAGCCAAGGGAGCACTTCCTACGAGCAGTACTTC. This translates into CASSQGSTSYEQYF.

This clonotype was seen repeatedly, ten times or more. The chain couples TRBV12-3 or TRBV12-4 to TRBJ1-5; TRBD1 matches at 7 bases. The CDR3 length is 15 residues. After removal of 5 bases from V and 6 bases from J, the junction contained 10 bases not matched to a gene. The DNA for the CDR3 is TGTGCCAGCAGTACTGGGACAGTTGGAAGTCAGCCCCAGCATTTT. Amino acid sequence: CASSTGTVGSQPQHF.

This clonotype was picked up a small number of times. This chain uses TRBV28 with TRBJ1-5, with no clear D. Germline V gene data show CDR1 as MDHEN and CDR2 as SYDVKM. V lost 6 bases and J 0 bases, leaving 9 bases between the germline ends. The CDR3 runs 14 residues. In DNA, the CDR3 is TGTGCCAGCAGGTTTCAGGCTAGCAATCAGCCCCAGCATTTT. Protein: CASRFQASNQPQHF.

V usage is TRBV30 and J usage is TRBJ2-7; 8 bases map to TRBD2. The CDR3 is made up of 16 amino acids. Per the germline V gene, CDR1 is GTSNPN and CDR2 is SVGIG (reference sequence). The V segment lost 2 bases and the J segment 4 bases; nucleotides outside the gene matches: 13. CDR3 loop: CAWSLGLGGAGYEQYF. The CDR3, as DNA: TGTGCCTGGAGTCTTGGTCTCGGGGGGGCTGGTTACGAGCAGTACTTC.

As concerns this clonotype: The junction departs from the called germline gene at one end, perhaps through a read error. The CDR3 region is CASSGPNAGELFF. DNA of the CDR3: TGTGCCAGCTCGGGACCGAACGCCGGGGAGCTGTTTTTT. V gene TRBV6-2 or TRBV6-3 combines with J gene TRBJ2-2, with D tentatively TRBD1 or TRBD2 (5 bases each). The CDR3 sequence is 13 residues long. Germline CDR1 MNHEY, CDR2 SVGEGT.

This rearrangement joins TRBV12-3 or TRBV12-4 to TRBJ2-1; D tentatively fits TRBD1 or TRBD2 (5 bases each). The length of the CDR3 is 15 residues. Trimming took 7 bases from V and 2 from J, leaving 15 bases between them. CDR3: CASTPSGAAYNEQFF. In nucleotides, the CDR3 is TGTGCCAGCACCCCTTCCGGGGCAGCCTACAATGAGCAGTTCTTC.

This clonotype was seen many times. The rearrangement links TRBV29-1 to TRBJ1-5; the match to TRBD1 covers 7 bases. CDR1 and CDR2 (germline): SQVTM, ANQGSEA. CDR3 length: 13 residues. The ends lost 5 bases at V and 3 bases at J; junction bases unmatched: 4. The CDR3 is CSVRDSHNQPQHF. In DNA, the CDR3 is TGCAGCGTTCGGGACAGTCACAATCAGCCCCAGCATTTT.